This entry features one T cell receptor (beta chain) sequence. Its specificity is unknown. This specimen belongs to a study of blood T cells in healthy people across ages. The overall study: There was about one barcoded beta molecule captured by template switching per two T cells. Study-wide results and caveats: Versus aged donors, long-lived donors had higher diversity and more naive CD4+ cells.

Isolation recovered at least 6 million PBMCs from every sample. Next came a second PCR, run for roughly 7 to 12 cycles, which used a sample-barcoded 5' primer along with a J-beta primer mix. From each sample, at least 3 million paired-end reads containing CDR3 were obtained. TCRdb reanalysed the 5' RACE reads using MiXCR and keeps one entry per CDR3 protein. The table shows roughly 700,000 distinct CDR3 sequences, with roughly 50% occurring only once. Sequenced: blood. The clonotype comes from a woman aged 60-75 years in good health.

The CDR3 is CSARDRRSGGVTYEQYF. CDR3 nucleotides: TGCAGTGCTAGAGATCGTCGCTCAGGGGGCGTTACCTACGAGCAGTACTTC. V usage is TRBV20-1 and J usage is TRBJ2-7, with 8 bases fitting TRBD1. Germline assignment: CDR1 DFQATT and CDR2 SNEGSKA (reference sequence). CDR3 length: 17 amino acids. V lost 0 bases to trimming and J lost 2 bases; unmatched junction nucleotides: 12.